Below are 21 T cell receptor beta chains sequenced from a single sample in a study of blood T cell repertoires in COVID-19. The method was immunoSEQ multiplex PCR; TCRdb's version includes in-frame clones alone and lacks a portion of them. Among about 100,000 clones listed, roughly 85% were seen once. The specimen was peripheral blood. The receptors were gathered from a human donor in a cohort sampled during active COVID-19.

The CDR3 DNA reads as TGTGCCAGCAGCGTAGCTCAAGGGGGGGTCACTGAAGCTTTCTTT. Protein product: CASSVAQGGVTEAFF. The rearrangement uses TRBV9 and TRBJ1-1; possible D gene TRBD1, 6 bases. Per the germline V gene, CDR1 is SGDLS and CDR2 is YYNGEE. Trimming cost V 0 bases and J 4 bases, with 13 bases left between them. The CDR3 runs to 15 residues.

The chain links TRBV20-1 to TRBJ1-2; no clear D. This CDR3 region has 12 residues. Germline CDR1 DFQATT, CDR2 SNEGSKA (reference sequence). With 3 bases removed from V and 5 bases from J, the gap between germline ends came to 10 bases. The DNA for the CDR3 is TGCAGTGCTAGTAACCCAGGATATGGCTACACCTTC. This codes for CSASNPGYGYTF.

This clone was found a few times. DNA of the CDR3: TGTGCCAGCAGCTTAGCCAGGCCGAGTTACCACACTGAAGCTTTCTTT. It translates to CASSLARPSYHTEAFF. This chain connects TRBV7-9 to TRBJ1-1; D remains unclear. The germline gives CDR1 SEHNR, CDR2 FQNEAQ (reference sequence). The CDR3 has 16 residues. Trimming stripped 0 bases from V and 3 bases from J, with 14 bases between.

This clone was counted many times. Other nucleotide sequences from this sample produce the same CDR3. The chain carries TRBV19 and TRBJ1-1; 9 bases map to TRBD1. The V segment lost 6 bases and the J segment 4 bases; nucleotides outside the gene matches: 6. Germline CDR1 LNHDA, CDR2 SQIVND (reference sequence). The CDR3 consists of 14 residues. CDR3 residues: CASSPGQGATEAFF. CDR3 DNA sequence: TGTGCCAGTAGCCCGGGACAGGGCGCCACTGAAGCTTTCTTT.

V and J are TRBV3-1 (or the pseudogene TRBV3-2) and TRBJ2-7; D uncertain. The ends were cut back, 1 base at V and 4 bases at J, with 11 bases in the middle. The length of the CDR3 is 14 residues. Germline assignment: CDR1 LGHDT and CDR2 YNNKEL (reference sequence). Here the CDR3 DNA reads TGTGCCAGCAGCCAAGGGTGGCGCGGATACGAGCAGTACTTC. This encodes CASSQGWRGYEQYF.

The V call is TRBV7-9, the J call TRBJ1-2; 8 positions match TRBD1. The CDR3 has 15 residues. Germline V gene lookup returns CDR1 SEHNR and CDR2 FQNEAQ (reference sequence). J was trimmed by 1 base and V by 5 bases; bases with no gene match: 6. Here the CDR3 DNA reads TGTGCCAGCAGCGTCCACGGACAGGGTAACTATGGCTACACCTTC. It codes for CASSVHGQGNYGYTF.

The rearrangement links TRBV5-1 to TRBJ2-5; D might be TRBD2 (5 bases). V was cut by 0 bases and J by 4 bases, with 13 bases left in between. This CDR3 comprises 15 residues. The germline V gene encodes CDR1 SGHRS and CDR2 YFSETQ. Here the CDR3 reads CASSLAPSLGETQYF. CDR3 DNA sequence: TGCGCCAGCAGCTTGGCCCCTAGCCTAGGAGAGACCCAGTACTTC.

J is TRBJ2-3 and V is TRBV6-6; TRBD2 aligns across 8 bases. Germline CDR1 MNHNY, CDR2 SVGAGI (reference sequence). This CDR3 region has 16 residues. V lost 2 bases to trimming and J lost 2 bases; unmatched junction nucleotides: 6. CDR3 sequence (DNA): TGTGCCAGCAGTTACGAGGAGCGGGAGTACACAGATACGCAGTATTTT. Translation gives CASSYEEREYTDTQYF.

There are a few counts of this clone. V is TRBV18 and J is TRBJ1-6, with 7 positions matching TRBD1. The germline CDR1 and CDR2 sequences are KGHSH and LQKENI. The CDR3 consists of 15 residues. The junction had 6 bases not matched to a gene; V was cut back by 3 bases and J by 7 bases. Here the CDR3 DNA reads TGTGCCAGCTCACCTCCGACAGGGTTGAATTCACCCCTCCACTTT. Its protein is CASSPPTGLNSPLHF.

The gene calls are TRBV6-5 and TRBJ1-2, with TRBD1 identical over 7 bases. This CDR3 is 13 amino acids long. Losses at the gene ends were 6 bases for V and 6 bases for J; bases not matched to a gene: 7. Looked up from germline, CDR1 is MNHEY and CDR2 is SVGAGI. The CDR3: CASSLDRIDGYTF. Here the CDR3 DNA reads TGTGCCAGCAGCCTGGACAGGATTGATGGCTACACCTTC.

CDR3: CASSGQGVPGNTIYF. The CDR3 DNA reads TGTGCCAGCAGTGGTCAGGGGGTCCCCGGAAACACCATATATTTT. The chain carries TRBV2 and TRBJ1-3; TRBD1 aligns across 7 bases. The germline V gene has CDR1 SNHLY and CDR2 FYNNEI. V shed 4 bases and J 4 bases; nucleotides not matched to a gene: 7. This CDR3 has 15 residues.

The CDR3 reads CASSQDRGYIDTQYF. The CDR3 DNA is TGTGCCAGCAGCCAAGATAGGGGGTACATTGATACGCAGTATTTT. The chain joins TRBV14 to TRBJ2-3; TRBD1 might be the D (6 bases). CDR1 and CDR2 from the germline V gene are SGHDN and FVKESK. The CDR3 length is 15 residues. V lost 0 bases, J lost 6 bases, and 13 bases lay in between. The full variable domain, with the rest looked up from reference TRBV14 and TRBJ2-3, is EAGVTQFPSHSVIEKGQTVTLRCDPISGHDNLYWYRRVMGKEIKFLLHFVKESKQDESGMPNNRFLAERTGGTYSTLKVQPAELEDSGVYFCASSQDRGYIDTQYFGPGTRLTVL.

This chain joins TRBV7-9 and TRBJ1-1; 10 nucleotides match TRBD1. Trimming removed 7 bases from V and 2 bases from J; junction bases left unmatched: 7. This CDR3 is 15 amino acids long. The germline V gene encodes CDR1 SEHNR and CDR2 FQNEAQ (reference sequence). The DNA of the CDR3 is TGTGCCAGCACCGGGACAGGGGTCGGAAACACTGAAGCTTTCTTT. Its protein product is CASTGTGVGNTEAFF.

This chain connects TRBV10-3 to TRBJ2-1; 10 nucleotides align to TRBD2. Germline CDR1 is ENHRY and CDR2 is SYGVKD. Trimming took 3 bases from V and 2 from J; bases not matched to a gene: 4. The CDR3 loop spans 16 amino acids. CDR3 bases: TGTGCCATCAGTGACACTAGCGGGGAAGCCTACAATGAGCAGTTCTTC. Translation gives CAISDTSGEAYNEQFF.

The chain joins TRBV5-6 to TRBJ2-3, with 14 bases that match TRBD2. Losses at the gene ends were 4 bases for V and 2 bases for J; bases not matched to a gene: 6. This CDR3 region has 17 residues. Looked up from germline, CDR1 is SGHDT and CDR2 is YYEEEE. In DNA form, the CDR3 reads TGTGCCAGCAGCCTCCGGACTAGCGGGGGGCACACAGATACGCAGTATTTT. Protein sequence: CASSLRTSGGHTDTQYF.

This chain joins TRBV10-2 and TRBJ2-7; 11 positions agree with TRBD2. CDR3 length: 13 residues. Germline lookup yields CDR1 WSHSY and CDR2 SAAADI. V dropped 5 bases and J dropped 3; count of bases not matched to a gene: 0. The CDR3 loop is CASSTSGSYEQYF. The CDR3 region has the DNA TGCGCCAGCAGTACTAGCGGGAGCTACGAGCAGTACTTC.

The sample holds one count of this clone. V usage is TRBV10-3 and J usage is TRBJ2-7; TRBD2 agrees at 9 bases. The CDR3 consists of 13 residues. Germline assignment: CDR1 ENHRY and CDR2 SYGVKD. V lost 4 bases, J lost 2 bases, and 0 bases stayed unmatched. This chain's CDR3 is CAISGGGAYEQYF. For the CDR3, the DNA is TGTGCCATCAGTGGCGGGGGGGCCTACGAGCAGTACTTC.

This chain links TRBV4-1 with TRBJ2-1; D unclear. Trimming left V 1 base short and J 9 bases short, with 13 bases between. Germline CDR1 is MGHRA and CDR2 is YSYEKL. The CDR3 is made up of 14 amino acids. The CDR3 is CASSQVTALSEQFF. The CDR3 DNA reads as TGCGCCAGCAGCCAAGTAACAGCCCTCAGTGAGCAGTTCTTC.

The rearrangement links TRBV5-1 to TRBJ1-2, with D possibly matching TRBD1 (6 bases). This CDR3 comprises 14 residues. Germline V gene data show CDR1 as SGHRS and CDR2 as YFSETQ. The V end lost 0 bases, the J end lost 7 bases, and 13 bases lay between the germline ends. The CDR3 spells CASSLGQAEGGYTF. The CDR3, as DNA: TGCGCCAGCAGCTTGGGACAGGCTGAGGGTGGCTACACCTTC.

The chain is built from TRBV5-1 and TRBJ1-1; 8 bases line up with TRBD1. V dropped 5 bases and J dropped 6; count of bases not matched to a gene: 6. The CDR3 consists of 13 residues. Looked up from germline, CDR1 is SGHRS and CDR2 is YFSETQ. In nucleotides, the CDR3 is TGCGCCAGCAGATTTGACAGGGGCGCTGAAGCTTTCTTT. The encoded protein is CASRFDRGAEAFF.

The rearrangement joins TRBV11-2 to TRBJ1-2; D unclear. V was trimmed by 0 bases and J by 5 bases, leaving 10 bases between them. Germline V gene lookup returns CDR1 SGHAT and CDR2 FQNNGV. The CDR3 is made up of 14 amino acids. CDR3 amino acids: CASSLDSGSYGYTF. The CDR3 DNA is TGTGCCAGCAGCTTAGATTCCGGGAGTTATGGCTACACCTTC.